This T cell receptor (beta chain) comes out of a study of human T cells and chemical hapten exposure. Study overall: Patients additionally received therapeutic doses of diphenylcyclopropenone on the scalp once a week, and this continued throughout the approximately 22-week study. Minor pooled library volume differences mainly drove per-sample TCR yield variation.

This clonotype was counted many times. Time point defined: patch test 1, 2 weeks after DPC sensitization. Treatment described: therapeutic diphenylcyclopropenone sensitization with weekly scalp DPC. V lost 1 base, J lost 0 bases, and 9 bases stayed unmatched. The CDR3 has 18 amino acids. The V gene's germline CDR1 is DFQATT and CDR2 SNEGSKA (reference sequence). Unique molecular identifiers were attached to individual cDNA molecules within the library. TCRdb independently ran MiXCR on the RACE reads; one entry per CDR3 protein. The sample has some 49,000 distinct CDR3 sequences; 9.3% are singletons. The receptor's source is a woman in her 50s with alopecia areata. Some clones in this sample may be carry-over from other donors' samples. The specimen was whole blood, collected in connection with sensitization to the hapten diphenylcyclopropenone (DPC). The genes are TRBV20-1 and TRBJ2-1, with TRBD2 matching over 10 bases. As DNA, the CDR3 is TGCAGTGCTAGAGGCGCTAGCGGGAGCGGAGACTCCTACAATGAGCAGTTCTTC. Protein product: CSARGASGSGDSYNEQFF.